This T cell receptor (beta chain) comes out of a study of cytomegalovirus exposure and HLA in healthy donors. V was clipped by 5 bases and J by 8 bases; unmatched bases: 7. In germline, CDR1 is SGHTA, CDR2 FQGTGA. The CDR3 has 13 residues. Study conclusions and caveats: Other equally common chains were less clonally expanded than HLA-associated TCR beta chains, a later analysis showed. An apparent linkage of common viral pathogens to several of the most significant clusters emerged in a later analysis. Some V segments could not be told apart, so they were left out, TRBV6-2 and TRBV6-3 among them. A few chains tied to CMV proved CMV antigen-specific in vitro.

The primer mix had 60 Vbeta and 13 Jbeta primers. TCRdb's table, derived via immunoSEQ multiplex PCR, lists solely in-frame clones and lacks some. The sample holds 90,000 to 110,000 clones; around 80% are singletons and the top ten take about 5.7%. On this clone itself: Its antigen is not known.

Sequenced material: PBMCs. The gene calls are TRBV7-3 and TRBJ1-2; 8 bases are shared with TRBD1. The sequence was collected from a male donor in good health and CMV-seronegative. The CDR3 DNA sequence: TGTGCCAGCAGCCGGACAGGGCGTGGGGGCTACACCTTC. Protein: CASSRTGRGGYTF.